The following is a TCR beta chain sequence with its context. Its target is not known. In preparing each TCR library, about 3.5 ug of total RNA was used. With the 5' RACE reads reprocessed, TCRdb shows one record per CDR3 protein and no DNA. This sample's table reports some 200,000 distinct CDR3 sequences. The data stem from a study of monozygotic twins with inflammatory bowel disease. Study-wide findings and caveats: Other individuals had fewer clonotypes in common with IBD patients than with healthy twins, especially with disease activity. The authors could not tell different T cell subtypes apart.

From germline, CDR1 is DFQATT and CDR2 SNEGSKA (reference sequence). This CDR3 is built from 12 residues. The clonotype comes from a human donor with ulcerative colitis or Crohn's disease, or a healthy co-twin of an affected twin (not recorded which). V is TRBV20-1 and J is TRBJ1-4; TCRdb reports TRBD1, a call that lacks DNA to check it against. Input material: blood. The CDR3 region is CSVGRGNEKLFF.